These 25 T cell receptor beta chains originate from one sample sequenced in a study of T cells in Graves' hyperthyroidism and ophthalmopathy. Amplified TCR beta CDR3 regions came from RNA transcripts. First-round RT-PCR targeting the TCR CDR3 was performed with the HTBI primer set. TCRdb re-called the multiplex PCR reads with MiXCR, one entry per CDR3 protein. Among roughly 420,000 distinct CDR3 sequences listed, less than 20% were seen once. The sequenced sample was blood. These receptors came from a woman aged 18-29 years with Graves' hyperthyroidism.

This clonotype was picked up many times. The V gene is TRBV27, the J gene TRBJ2-5; 7 bases are shared with TRBD2. The CDR3 covers 13 residues. Trimming removed 5 bases from V and 5 bases from J; junction bases left unmatched: 5. Germline lookup yields CDR1 MNHEY and CDR2 SMNVEV (reference sequence). CDR3 residues: CASSQRGLETQYF. The CDR3 DNA is TGTGCCAGCAGTCAGCGGGGTTTGGAGACCCAGTACTTC.

There are many counts of this clonotype. V and J are TRBV12-3 or TRBV12-4 and TRBJ1-3; D call uncertain. This CDR3 is 13 amino acids long. V dropped 5 bases and J dropped 3 bases, with 8 bases sitting between them. CDR3 sequence (DNA): TGTGCCAGCAGTGCGAACCGTGGAAACACCATATATTTT. Amino acids: CASSANRGNTIYF.

This clonotype came up many times. The V call is TRBV7-9, the J call TRBJ2-7; perhaps TRBD2 as D (6 bases). V lost 3 bases and J lost 6, with 15 bases in between. Germline CDR1 is SEHNR and CDR2 is FQNEAQ (reference sequence). The CDR3 consists of 14 residues. The CDR3 region has the DNA TGTGCCAGCAGCTTCGTCGCCAGGGAGGCCGAGCAGTACTTC. It is translated as CASSFVAREAEQYF.

The table lists this clonotype with many counts. The gene calls are TRBV16 and TRBJ2-7; D is uncertain. Germline V gene lookup returns CDR1 KGHSY and CDR2 FQNENV. V gave up 2 bases and J gave up 5 bases, with 16 bases separating them. CDR3 length: 15 amino acids. This CDR3 is CASSQMVGSVDEQYF. DNA for the CDR3: TGTGCCAGCAGCCAAATGGTGGGCTCTGTGGACGAGCAGTACTTC.

This clonotype was recorded many times. This sequence joins TRBV15 and TRBJ2-1; D ambiguous. Between the trimmed V and J ends, which lost 0 bases and 8 bases, there was a span of 5 bases. This CDR3 has 12 residues. Germline CDR1 reads LNHNV; CDR2 reads YYDKDF (reference sequence). Written as DNA, the CDR3 is TGTGCCACCAGCAGAGATAGGGATGAGCAGTTCTTC. The encoded protein is CATSRDRDEQFF.

In its sample, this clonotype was seen many times. The chain uses TRBV30 and TRBJ1-3, with a tentative D call TRBD1 (6 bases). The CDR3 loop spans 14 amino acids. The ends were cut back, 6 bases at V and 5 bases at J, with 17 bases in the middle. The germline V gene has CDR1 GTSNPN and CDR2 SVGIG (reference sequence). The CDR3 nucleotides are TGTGCCTGTCACGACTTGGACAGAAGAAACACCATATATTTT. Translating it yields CACHDLDRRNTIYF.

This rearrangement joins TRBV10-3 to TRBJ2-2, with 9 bases identical to TRBD1. J lost 6 bases, V lost 7 bases, and 9 bases had no gene match. Germline-derived CDR1 and CDR2 are ENHRY and SYGVKD. This CDR3 is built from 15 residues. The CDR3 spells CAINPGTGLPGELFF. The DNA for the CDR3 is TGTGCCATCAACCCCGGGACAGGGCTCCCCGGGGAGCTGTTTTTT.

The table lists this clonotype with many counts. This chain uses TRBV20-1 with TRBJ2-1; 7 positions agree with TRBD2. This CDR3 region has 14 residues. V lost 6 bases and J lost 1; bases outside the gene matches: 6. CDR1 is DFQATT, CDR2 SNEGSKA, per germline (reference sequence). CDR3 loop: CSAPGAGSYNEQFF. CDR3 coding DNA: TGCAGTGCCCCTGGAGCGGGGTCCTACAATGAGCAGTTCTTC.

This clonotype occurred a few times. The chain has TRBV7-3 and TRBJ2-4; D unresolved. The CDR3 is 15 residues long. Germline V CDR1 and CDR2: SGHTA, FQGTGA. Trimming pared 5 bases from V and 8 bases from J, leaving 19 bases between. The CDR3 sequence is CASSTATGGEYIQYF. For the CDR3, the DNA is TGTGCCAGCAGCACCGCGACCGGCGGCGAGTACATTCAGTACTTC.

This clonotype was counted only a few times. The chain recombines TRBV10-2 with TRBJ1-5; a possible D gene is TRBD1 (5 bases). CDR3 size: 12 residues. The V gene's germline CDR1 is WSHSY and CDR2 SAAADI. V was clipped by 7 bases and J by 4 bases, with 8 bases between them. The CDR3 protein is CASTQGNQPQHF. The CDR3 coding sequence is TGCGCCAGCACTCAGGGTAATCAGCCCCAGCATTTT.

This clonotype was seen only a few times. V and J are TRBV19 and TRBJ1-2; D is perhaps TRBD1 (5 bases). The V gene's germline CDR1 is LNHDA and CDR2 SQIVND (reference sequence). V lost 10 bases and J lost 2, with 17 bases in between. The CDR3 runs to 14 residues. CDR3 sequence: CATRTLGGNYGYTF. The CDR3 region has the DNA TGTGCCACCCGAACCCTTGGGGGGAACTATGGCTACACCTTC.

About this clonotype: One end of the junction varies from germline; a read error may be responsible. V gene TRBV7-9 combines with J gene TRBJ1-2, with a weak D call TRBD1 (5 bases). The V gene's germline CDR1 is SEHNR and CDR2 FQNEAQ (reference sequence). There are 14 residues in the CDR3. The CDR3 loop is CTSSFTITGYGYTF. The DNA of the CDR3 is TGTACCAGCAGCTTTACTATCACAGGCTATGGCTACACCTTC.

This chain joins TRBV11-1 and TRBJ2-2, with a weak D call TRBD2 (7 bases). This CDR3 region has 15 residues. V was pared by 3 bases and J by 6 bases, with 14 bases between. The germline V gene has CDR1 SGHAT and CDR2 FQDESV (reference sequence). The CDR3 reads CASSFGGLAPGELFF. The CDR3 DNA reads TGTGCCAGCAGCTTCGGGGGGCTAGCGCCCGGGGAGCTGTTTTTT.

In this sample, this clonotype turned up many times. The V and J genes are TRBV18 and TRBJ1-1; unclear D gene. Germline V CDR1 and CDR2: KGHSH, LQKENI. The CDR3 covers 13 residues. Trimming took 3 bases from V and 3 from J, leaving 8 bases between them. DNA for the CDR3: TGTGCCAGCTCACCCCGGCAAGACACTGAAGCTTTCTTT. Translating gives CASSPRQDTEAFF.

This clonotype was recorded at least ten times. This chain joins TRBV2 and TRBJ2-1; D call uncertain. This CDR3 region has 11 residues. V was cut by 11 bases and J by 7 bases, with 12 bases left in between. CDR1 and CDR2 (germline): SNHLY, FYNNEI. The CDR3 protein is CAGRSRNEQFF. CDR3 DNA sequence: TGTGCCGGAAGGAGCCGGAATGAGCAGTTCTTC.

This chain connects TRBV9 to TRBJ2-1; TRBD1 might be the D (5 bases). The germline V and J ends were trimmed by 3 bases and 0 bases, with 10 bases remaining between them. Germline CDR1 and CDR2: SGDLS and YYNGEE. This CDR3 comprises 15 residues. The CDR3 DNA sequence: TGTGCCAGCAGCGCCCAGGGTACCTCCTACAATGAGCAGTTCTTC. Encoded protein: CASSAQGTSYNEQFF. Together with reference TRBV9 and TRBJ2-1, the CDR3 gives the full variable domain: DSGVTQTPKHLITATGQRVTLRCSPRSGDLSVYWYQQSLDQGLQFLIQYYNGEERAKGNILERFSAQQFPDLHSELNLSSLELGDSALYFCASSAQGTSYNEQFFGPGTRLTVL.

This clonotype was seen only a few times. The chain has TRBV4-2 and TRBJ2-5; D perhaps matches TRBD1 (6 bases). Trimming removed 6 bases from V and 2 bases from J, with 16 bases in between. The length of the CDR3 is 15 residues. Germline V gene sequence: CDR1 LGHNA, CDR2 YNFKEQ. The DNA for the CDR3 is TGTGCCAGCAGTCTGTCGGGACAAATACAAGAGACCCAGTACTTC. Translating gives CASSLSGQIQETQYF.

The table lists this clonotype with many counts. This chain uses TRBV27 with TRBJ1-2; D possibly corresponds to TRBD1 (6 bases). Per germline, CDR1 MNHEY and CDR2 SMNVEV (reference sequence). CDR3 size: 15 residues. V was cut by 5 bases and J by 8 bases, with 21 bases left in between. The chain's CDR3 is CASSPTRRAGEGYTF. The CDR3 bases are TGTGCCAGCAGTCCTACCCGGCGGGCAGGGGAAGGCTACACCTTC.

This clonotype was seen repeatedly, ten times or more. The V call is TRBV2, the J call TRBJ1-2; the D is unclear. Germline lookup yields CDR1 SNHLY and CDR2 FYNNEI. Trimming took off 1 base at V and 8 bases at J, with 14 bases between the two ends. This CDR3 is built from 14 residues. CDR3 coding DNA: TGTGCCAGCAGTGAAGAGAGGGTCTTAGAGGGCTACACCTTC. This sequence encodes CASSEERVLEGYTF.

This clonotype was observed at least ten times. CDR3 amino acids: CASSTQTRTGELFF. Written as DNA, the CDR3 is TGTGCCAGCAGCACCCAAACTCGAACCGGGGAGCTGTTTTTT. The chain combines TRBV9 with TRBJ2-2; D not certain. This CDR3 spans 14 amino acids. Germline V CDR1 and CDR2: SGDLS, YYNGEE. The V gene lost 4 bases and the J gene lost 5 bases, with 12 bases spanning the gap.

The sample holds many counts of this clonotype. The chain has TRBV5-6 and TRBJ1-5; D perhaps matches TRBD1 (5 bases). The CDR3 runs 15 residues. The ends were cut back, 0 bases at V and 1 base at J, with 8 bases in the middle. Germline assignment: CDR1 SGHDT and CDR2 YYEEEE. The CDR3 loop reads CASSLEGTSNQPQHF. CDR3 DNA: TGTGCCAGCAGCTTGGAGGGGACGAGCAATCAGCCCCAGCATTTT.

The J gene is TRBJ1-5, the V gene TRBV6-6, with no clear D. This CDR3 contains 15 residues. CDR1 and CDR2 from the germline V gene are MNHNY and SVGAGI (reference sequence). V dropped 0 bases and J dropped 7 bases, with 13 bases sitting between them. The DNA of the CDR3 is TGTGCCAGCAGTTACTCGGGCCCAGGCGGGCAGCCCCAGCATTTT. Protein product: CASSYSGPGGQPQHF.

At least ten counts were recorded for this clonotype. V is TRBV5-6 and J is TRBJ1-1; tentative D call: TRBD1 (5 bases). Trimming pared 7 bases from V and 0 bases from J, leaving 13 bases between. The CDR3 sequence is 14 residues long. CDR1 is SGHDT and CDR2 is YYEEEE in the germline V gene. The chain's CDR3 is CASPPATVNTEAFF. In DNA form, the CDR3 reads TGTGCCAGCCCCCCCGCGACAGTGAACACTGAAGCTTTCTTT.

The table lists this clonotype with many counts. The chain is built from TRBV6-1 and TRBJ2-3, with 7 nucleotides matching TRBD2. There are 14 residues in the CDR3. Germline CDR1 and CDR2: MNHNS and SASEGT. The V gene end was trimmed by 5 bases and the J gene end by 4 bases; junction bases not matched to a gene: 6. The DNA of the CDR3 is TGTGCCAGCAGTTGGGGGGGTGGATCAGATACGCAGTATTTT. The encoded protein is CASSWGGGSDTQYF.

As regards this clonotype: A much larger clone differs from this one at a single base, so this may be a read error. The genes are TRBV7-3 and TRBJ2-3; D might be TRBD2 (6 bases). The germline CDR1 and CDR2 sequences are SGHTA and FQGTGA. The CDR3 loop spans 16 amino acids. V was cut by 2 bases and J by 6 bases, with 18 bases left in between. CDR3 coding DNA: TGTGCCAGCAGCTTACAGTCTGGCGGGAAGGCGGATACGCAGTATTTT. It translates to CASSLQSGGKADTQYF.